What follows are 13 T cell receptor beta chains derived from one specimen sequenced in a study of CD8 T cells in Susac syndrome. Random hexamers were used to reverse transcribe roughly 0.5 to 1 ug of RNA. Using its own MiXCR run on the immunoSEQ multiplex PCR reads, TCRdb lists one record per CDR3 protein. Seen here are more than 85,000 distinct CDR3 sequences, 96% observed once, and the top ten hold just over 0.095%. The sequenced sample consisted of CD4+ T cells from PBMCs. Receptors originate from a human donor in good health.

The CDR3 nucleotides are TGCAGCGTTATGGACAGGGTTCCAACCGGGGAGCTGTTTTTT. Amino acid sequence: CSVMDRVPTGELFF. V and J are TRBV29-1 and TRBJ2-2; 8 bases are a match to TRBD1. The V segment lost 5 bases and the J segment 5 bases; nucleotides outside the gene matches: 7. This CDR3 spans 14 amino acids. Germline-derived CDR1 and CDR2 are SQVTM and ANQGSEA.

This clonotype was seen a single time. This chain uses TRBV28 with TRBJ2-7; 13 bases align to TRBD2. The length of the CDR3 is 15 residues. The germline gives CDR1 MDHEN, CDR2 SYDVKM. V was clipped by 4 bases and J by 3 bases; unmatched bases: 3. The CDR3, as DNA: TGTGCCAGCAGTTCCGGGACTAGCGGGGACTACGAGCAGTACTTC. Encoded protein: CASSSGTSGDYEQYF.

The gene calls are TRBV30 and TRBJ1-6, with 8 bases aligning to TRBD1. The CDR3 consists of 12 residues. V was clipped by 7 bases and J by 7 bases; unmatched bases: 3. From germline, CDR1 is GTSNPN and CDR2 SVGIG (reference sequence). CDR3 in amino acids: CASDRVNSPLHF. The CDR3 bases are TGTGCCTCGGACAGGGTGAATTCACCCCTCCACTTT.

As DNA, the CDR3 is TGCGCCAGCAGCCAATCTTCCCGGGACACCTATGGCTACACCTTC. This translates into CASSQSSRDTYGYTF. The chain employs TRBV4-1 and TRBJ1-2, with D tentatively TRBD1 (6 bases). Germline V gives CDR1 MGHRA, CDR2 YSYEKL. The CDR3 is 15 residues long. V shed 2 bases and J shed 4 bases, with 14 bases lying between them.

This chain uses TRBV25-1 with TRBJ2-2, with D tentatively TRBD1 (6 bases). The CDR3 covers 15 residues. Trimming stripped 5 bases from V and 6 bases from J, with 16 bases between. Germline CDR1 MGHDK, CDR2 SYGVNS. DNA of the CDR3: TGTGCCAGCAGTCCACCCGGCAGGGGATCCGGGGAGCTGTTTTTT. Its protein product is CASSPPGRGSGELFF. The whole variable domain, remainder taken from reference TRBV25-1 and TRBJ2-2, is EADIYQTPRYLVIGTGKKITLECSQTMGHDKMYWYQQDPGMELHLIHYSYGVNSTEKGDLSSESTVSRIRTEHFPLTLESARPSHTSQYLCASSPPGRGSGELFFGEGSRLTVL.

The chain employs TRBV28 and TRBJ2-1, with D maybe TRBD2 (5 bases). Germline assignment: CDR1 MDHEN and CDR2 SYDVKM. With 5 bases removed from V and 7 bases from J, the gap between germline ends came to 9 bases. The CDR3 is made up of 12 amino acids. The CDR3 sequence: CASSRGENEQFF. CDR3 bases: TGTGCCAGCAGTCGTGGGGAGAATGAGCAGTTCTTC.

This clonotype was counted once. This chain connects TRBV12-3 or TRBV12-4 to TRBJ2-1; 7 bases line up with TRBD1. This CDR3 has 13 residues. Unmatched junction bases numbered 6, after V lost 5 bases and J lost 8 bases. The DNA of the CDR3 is TGTGCCAGCAGTCTCTACAGGGGCCATGAGCAGTTCTTC. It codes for CASSLYRGHEQFF.

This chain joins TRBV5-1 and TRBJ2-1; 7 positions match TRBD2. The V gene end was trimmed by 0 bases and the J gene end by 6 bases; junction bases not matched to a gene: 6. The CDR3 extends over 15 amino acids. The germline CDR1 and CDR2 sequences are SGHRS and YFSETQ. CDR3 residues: CASSLEAGSVNEQFF. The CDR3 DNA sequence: TGCGCCAGCAGCTTGGAAGCGGGATCTGTCAATGAGCAGTTCTTC.

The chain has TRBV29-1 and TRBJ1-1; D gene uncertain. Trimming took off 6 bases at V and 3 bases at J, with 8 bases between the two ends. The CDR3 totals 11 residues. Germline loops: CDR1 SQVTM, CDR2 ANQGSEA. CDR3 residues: CSVGRDTEAFF. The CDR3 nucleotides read TGCAGCGTCGGACGGGACACTGAAGCTTTCTTT.

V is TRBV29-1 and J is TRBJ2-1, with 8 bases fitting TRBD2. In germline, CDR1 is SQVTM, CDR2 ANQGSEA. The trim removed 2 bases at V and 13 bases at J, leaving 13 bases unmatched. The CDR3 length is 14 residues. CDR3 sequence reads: CSVEKLLAVASQFF. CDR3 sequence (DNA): TGCAGCGTTGAAAAGCTACTAGCGGTGGCGAGTCAGTTCTTC.

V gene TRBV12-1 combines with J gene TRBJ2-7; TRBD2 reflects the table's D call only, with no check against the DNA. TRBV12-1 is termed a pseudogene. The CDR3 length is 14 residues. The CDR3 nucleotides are TGTGCCAGCACCCGGGCCTTTAGCTCCTACGAGCAGTACTTC. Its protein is CASTRAFSSYEQYF.

DNA of the CDR3: TGTGCCACCCCGACAGGGGGCCAAGAGACCCAGTACTTC. As protein: CATPTGGQETQYF. The genes are TRBV7-9 and TRBJ2-5, with 9 positions matching TRBD1. CDR1 and CDR2 (germline): SEHNR, FQNEAQ (reference sequence). With V trimmed by 10 bases and J by 1 base, 4 bases remained unmatched. This CDR3 is 13 amino acids long.

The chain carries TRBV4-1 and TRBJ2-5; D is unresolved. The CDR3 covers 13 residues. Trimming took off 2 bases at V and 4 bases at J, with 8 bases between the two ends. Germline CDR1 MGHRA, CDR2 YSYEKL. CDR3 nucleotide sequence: TGCGCCAGCAGCCAAATTTGGGGAGAGACCCAGTACTTC. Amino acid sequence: CASSQIWGETQYF.